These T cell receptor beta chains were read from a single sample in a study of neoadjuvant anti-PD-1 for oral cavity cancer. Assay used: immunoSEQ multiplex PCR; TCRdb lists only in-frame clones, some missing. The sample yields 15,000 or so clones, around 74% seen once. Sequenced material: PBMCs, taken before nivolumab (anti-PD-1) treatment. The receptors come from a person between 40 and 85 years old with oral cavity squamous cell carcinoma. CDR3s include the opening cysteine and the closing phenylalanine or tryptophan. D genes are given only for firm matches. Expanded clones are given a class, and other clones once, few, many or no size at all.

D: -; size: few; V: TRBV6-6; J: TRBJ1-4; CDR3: CASCDSRWEKLFF; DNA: TGTGCCAGCTGTGACTCCCGATGGGAAAAACTGTTTTTT
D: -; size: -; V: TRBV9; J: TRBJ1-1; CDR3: CASSATDSEAFF; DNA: TGTGCCAGCAGCGCCACGGACAGTGAAGCTTTCTTT
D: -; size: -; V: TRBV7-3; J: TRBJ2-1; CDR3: CASSLTGDGEQFF; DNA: TGTGCCAGCAGCTTAACAGGTGATGGTGAGCAGTTCTTC
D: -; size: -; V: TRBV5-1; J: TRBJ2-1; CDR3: CASSFLEGTTYNEQFF; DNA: TGCGCCAGCAGCTTTTTAGAGGGAACGACCTACAATGAGCAGTTCTTC
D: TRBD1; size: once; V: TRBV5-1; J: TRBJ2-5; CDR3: CASSIGQGGQETQYF; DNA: TGCGCCAGCAGCATCGGACAGGGCGGTCAAGAGACCCAGTACTTC
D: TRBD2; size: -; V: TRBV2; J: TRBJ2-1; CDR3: CASSEALGEGRNEQFF; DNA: TGTGCCAGCAGTGAAGCGCTTGGGGAGGGCCGGAATGAGCAGTTCTTC
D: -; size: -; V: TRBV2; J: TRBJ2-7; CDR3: CASGKRSSYEQYF; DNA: TGTGCCAGCGGGAAGCGGAGCTCCTACGAGCAGTACTTC
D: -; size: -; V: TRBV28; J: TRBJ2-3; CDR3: CASSFAPRTDLTDTQYF; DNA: TGTGCCAGCAGTTTTGCGCCCAGGACAGATCTGACAGATACGCAGTATTTT
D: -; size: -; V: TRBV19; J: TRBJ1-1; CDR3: CASSTQLNTEAFF; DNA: TGTGCCAGTAGTACCCAGTTGAACACTGAAGCTTTCTTT
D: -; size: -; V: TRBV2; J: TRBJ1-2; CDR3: CARRDQPGQANYGYTF; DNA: TGTGCCAGACGAGACCAACCGGGACAAGCTAACTATGGCTACACCTTC
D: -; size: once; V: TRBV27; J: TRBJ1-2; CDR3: CASSFPPGALYGYTF; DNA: TGTGCCAGCAGTTTTCCCCCGGGGGCTCTCTATGGCTACACCTTC
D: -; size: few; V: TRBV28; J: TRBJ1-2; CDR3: CASSLKAAGTGGYTF; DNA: TGTGCCAGCAGTTTAAAGGCCGCAGGGACTGGTGGCTACACCTTC
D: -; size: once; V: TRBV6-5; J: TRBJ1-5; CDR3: CASSYSTNQPQHF; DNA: TGTGCCAGCAGTTACTCGACGAATCAGCCCCAGCATTTT
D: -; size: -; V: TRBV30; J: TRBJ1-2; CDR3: CAWSAQGFGYTF; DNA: TGTGCCTGGAGTGCCCAGGGTTTTGGCTACACCTTC
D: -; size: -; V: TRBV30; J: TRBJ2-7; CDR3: CAWGGGGDEQYF; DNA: TGTGCCTGGGGGGGAGGCGGGGACGAGCAGTACTTC
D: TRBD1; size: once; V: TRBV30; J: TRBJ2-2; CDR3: CAWRDSPKAGELFF; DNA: TGTGCCTGGCGGGACAGCCCTAAGGCCGGGGAGCTGTTTTTT
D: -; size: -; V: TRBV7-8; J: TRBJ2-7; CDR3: CASGESSYEQYF; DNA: TGTGCCAGCGGGGAGAGCTCCTACGAGCAGTACTTC
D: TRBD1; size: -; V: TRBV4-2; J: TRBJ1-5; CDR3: CASSQEAGQGYQPQHF; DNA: TGTGCCAGCAGCCAAGAAGCGGGACAGGGGTACCAGCCCCAGCATTTT
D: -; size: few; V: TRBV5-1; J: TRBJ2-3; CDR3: CASSTDSTDTQYF; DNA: TGCGCCAGCAGTACGGATAGCACAGATACGCAGTATTTT
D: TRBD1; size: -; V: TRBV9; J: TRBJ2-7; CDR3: CASSLRDRGPGEQYF; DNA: TGTGCCAGCAGCCTCCGGGACAGGGGGCCCGGTGAGCAGTACTTC
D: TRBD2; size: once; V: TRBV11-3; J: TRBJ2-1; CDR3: CASSSGTSFNEQFF; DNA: TGTGCCAGCAGCTCCGGGACTAGCTTCAATGAGCAGTTCTTC
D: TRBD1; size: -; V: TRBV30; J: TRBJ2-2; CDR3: CAWSVRDREFGELFF; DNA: TGTGCCTGGAGTGTACGGGACAGGGAGTTCGGGGAGCTGTTTTTT
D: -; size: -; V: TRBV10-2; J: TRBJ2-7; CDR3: CASSVQATYEQYF; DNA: TGCGCCAGCAGTGTACAGGCAACCTACGAGCAGTACTTC
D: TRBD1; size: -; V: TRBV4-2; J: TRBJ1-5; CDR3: CASSQVRDRGQPQHF; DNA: TGTGCCAGCAGCCAAGTTCGGGACAGGGGTCAGCCCCAGCATTTT
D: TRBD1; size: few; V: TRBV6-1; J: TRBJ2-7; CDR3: CASSGSGTGSFEQYF; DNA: TGTGCCAGCAGTGGATCCGGGACAGGGTCTTTTGAGCAGTACTTC
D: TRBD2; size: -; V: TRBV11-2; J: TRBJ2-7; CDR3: CASSFVTSGSYEQYF; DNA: TGTGCCAGCAGCTTCGTGACTAGCGGTTCCTACGAGCAGTACTTC
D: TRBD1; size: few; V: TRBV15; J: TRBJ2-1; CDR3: CATSRGQGLGNYNEQFF; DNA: TGTGCCACCAGCAGAGGACAGGGTTTGGGGAACTACAATGAGCAGTTCTTC
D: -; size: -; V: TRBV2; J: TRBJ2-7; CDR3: CASWGSYEQYF; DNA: TGTGCCAGCTGGGGATCCTACGAGCAGTACTTC
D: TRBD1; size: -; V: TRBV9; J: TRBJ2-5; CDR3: CASSVSPTGEETQYF; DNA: TGTGCCAGCAGCGTATCCCCTACAGGGGAGGAGACCCAGTACTTC
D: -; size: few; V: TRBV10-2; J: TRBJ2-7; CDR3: CASRVGVGYEQYF; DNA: TGCGCCAGCAGGGTCGGGGTTGGCTACGAGCAGTACTTC
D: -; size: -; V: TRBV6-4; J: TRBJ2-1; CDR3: CASSNNGLLGVEQFF; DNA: TGTGCCAGCAGTAACAACGGCTTATTGGGGGTTGAGCAGTTCTTC